Listed below are T cell receptor beta chains from one sample, sequenced in a study of post-analysis software for immune sequencing data. TCRdb reprocessed the PCR reads with MiXCR, giving one entry per CDR3 protein. The sample lists 600,000 to 700,000 distinct CDR3 sequences, about 60% seen once, with about 11% in the top ten. The source material was blood. These receptors all come from a girl aged 2 to 10 with multiple sclerosis. The CDR3 runs from the conserved cysteine through the conserved F or W. The D gene is left open where the match is weak. Clone size is stated in some rows and not others, as once, few, many or a class when expanded.

>NA|TRBJ2-5|TRBV6-5|NA
CASSYREYNEQYF
TGTGCCAGCAGTTACAGGGAGTACAATGAGCAGTACTTC
>NA|TRBJ2-7|TRBV27|NA
CASRAGAQSYEQYF
TGTGCCAGCAGAGCAGGGGCCCAGTCCTACGAGCAGTACTTC
>TRBD2|TRBJ2-7|TRBV5-1|NA
CASSLASGSDEQYF
TGCGCCAGCAGCTTGGCTAGCGGGAGCGACGAGCAGTACTTC
>NA|TRBJ2-1|TRBV20-1|NA
CSARLGMANEQFF
TGCAGTGCTAGATTGGGGATGGCAAACGAGCAGTTCTTC
>NA|TRBJ2-1|TRBV4-3|NA
CASSQDRGRNNEQFF
TGCGCCAGCAGCCAAGATAGGGGCAGAAACAATGAGCAGTTCTTC
>NA|TRBJ2-5|TRBV12-3/TRBV12-4|few
CASSGSEEETQYF
TGTGCCAGCAGTGGTTCAGAGGAGGAGACCCAGTACTTC
>TRBD1|TRBJ1-2|TRBV30|NA
CALNHRGIDYGYTF
TGTGCCTTAAATCACAGGGGAATTGACTATGGCTACACCTTC
>NA|TRBJ1-2|TRBV4-1|NA
CASDSTRGGPRDGHTF
TGCGCCAGCGACTCCACTCGGGGCGGACCAAGGGATGGCCACACCTTC
>TRBD1|TRBJ2-5|TRBV5-1|few
CASSTSWRTGLSEETQYF
TGCGCCAGCAGCACTTCCTGGAGGACAGGCTTATCCGAGGAGACCCAGTACTTC
>NA|TRBJ2-7|TRBV10-3|NA
CAISSMGPNNEQYF
TGTGCCATCAGCTCCATGGGCCCCAACAATGAGCAGTACTTC
>NA|TRBJ1-2|TRBV7-9|NA
CASSLSGAYNYGYTF
TGTGCCAGCAGCTTAAGCGGGGCCTATAACTATGGCTACACCTTC
>NA|TRBJ2-5|TRBV20-1|NA
CSASPGEFQETQYF
TGCAGTGCTAGTCCGGGGGAATTTCAAGAGACCCAGTACTTC
>TRBD2|TRBJ2-1|TRBV2|NA
CASSVGTRYNEQFF
TGTGCCAGCAGTGTCGGGACTAGATACAATGAGCAGTTCTTC
>TRBD2|TRBJ2-1|TRBV6-2/TRBV6-3|NA
CASSEPGLAGGVRNEQFF
TGTGCCAGCAGCGAACCGGGACTAGCGGGAGGGGTCAGGAATGAGCAGTTCTTC
>NA|TRBJ1-2|TRBV3-1|NA
CASSQEGGGGYTF
TGTGCCAGCAGCCAAGAAGGGGGAGGTGGCTACACCTTC
>NA|TRBJ2-5|TRBV29-1|NA
CSVEEASETQYF
TGCAGCGTTGAAGAGGCATCGGAGACCCAGTACTTC
>TRBD2|TRBJ2-2|TRBV7-8|NA
CASSLGLAGGTELFF
TGTGCCAGCAGCTTGGGACTAGCGGGAGGGACAGAGCTGTTTTTT
>TRBD1|TRBJ1-4|TRBV29-1|NA
CSVSGTVNEKLFF
TGCAGCGTCTCCGGGACAGTTAATGAAAAACTGTTTTTT
>NA|TRBJ1-2|TRBV7-2|NA
CASSPRRGFNYGYTF
TGTGCCAGCAGCCCACGGCGGGGTTTCAACTATGGCTACACCTTC
>TRBD1|TRBJ2-3|TRBV5-8|NA
CASSLGQGSGSQYF
TGTGCCAGCAGCCTCGGACAGGGGAGCGGCTCGCAGTATTTT
>NA|TRBJ2-6|TRBV7-9|NA
CASSLPTTVSGANVLTF
TGTGCCAGCAGCTTGCCTACTACAGTCTCTGGGGCCAACGTCCTGACTTTC
>TRBD2|TRBJ2-1|TRBV6-2/TRBV6-3|NA
CASSYLAGGPYNEQFF
TGTGCCAGCAGTTACCTAGCGGGGGGGCCCTACAATGAGCAGTTCTTC
>NA|TRBJ2-5|TRBV7-2|NA
CASSLSTGGYLWETQYF
TGTGCCAGCAGCTTATCGACGGGGGGCTACCTTTGGGAGACCCAGTACTTC
>TRBD2|TRBJ2-3|TRBV7-2|once
CASSARLAGASDTQYF
TGTGCCAGCAGCGCCCGACTAGCGGGGGCCTCAGATACGCAGTATTTT
>NA|TRBJ1-1|TRBV29-1|NA
CSATPDETGNTEAFF
TGCAGCGCGACGCCAGACGAGACAGGGAACACTGAAGCTTTCTTT
>TRBD2|TRBJ2-3|TRBV29-1|few
CSAGTSGNTDTQYF
TGCAGCGCCGGGACTAGCGGGAACACAGATACGCAGTATTTT
>TRBD1|TRBJ1-2|TRBV4-2|NA
CASRDSGTEGDYTF
TGTGCCAGCAGAGATTCCGGGACAGAAGGGGACTACACCTTC
>NA|TRBJ2-5|TRBV6-1|NA
CASNDWTVQETQYF
TGTGCCAGCAATGACTGGACAGTCCAAGAGACCCAGTACTTC
>NA|TRBJ2-1|TRBV5-1|NA
CASSLGQPYNEQFF
TGCGCCAGCAGCTTGGGACAGCCTTACAATGAGCAGTTCTTC
>TRBD2|TRBJ2-5|TRBV20-1|NA
CSARDLRGGPQETQYF
TGCAGTGCTAGAGATCTACGGGGGGGGCCCCAAGAGACCCAGTACTTC
>NA|TRBJ2-7|TRBV7-7|NA
CASSLALGSPEQYF
TGTGCTAGCAGCTTAGCCCTTGGTTCTCCCGAGCAGTACTTC
>NA|TRBJ2-7|TRBV15|NA
CATSRDKQVLPTYEQYF
TGTGCCACCAGCAGAGATAAGCAGGTATTACCCACCTACGAGCAGTACTTC
>NA|TRBJ2-5|TRBV18|NA
CASSPGNETQYF
TGTGCCAGCTCACCAGGGAATGAGACCCAGTACTTC